This entry lists 30 T cell receptor beta chains sequenced from one sample in a study of blood T cell repertoires in COVID-19. Clones were read by immunoSEQ multiplex PCR, and TCRdb kept only the in-frame ones, dropping some. This table holds around 370,000 clones, around nine tenths found once. Sequencing was done on a sample of peripheral blood. The origin of the receptors is a woman aged 18-30 years who had recovered from COVID-19.

The chain employs TRBV10-2 and TRBJ2-5; 9 nucleotides agree with TRBD2. The CDR3 totals 18 residues. J gave up 5 bases and V 4 bases, and 17 bases lay outside the gene matches. Germline V gives CDR1 WSHSY, CDR2 SAAADI. This CDR3 is CASSALGREGPFWETQYF. DNA for the CDR3: TGCGCCAGCAGTGCTTTAGGGCGGGAGGGCCCGTTCTGGGAGACCCAGTACTTC.

V and J are TRBV11-2 and TRBJ2-7, with D perhaps matching TRBD1 (5 bases). Trimming took 5 bases from V and 3 from J, leaving 14 bases between them. The germline CDR1 and CDR2 sequences are SGHAT and FQNNGV. The CDR3 has 14 residues. Here the CDR3 reads CASSPWDQGYEQYV. As DNA, the CDR3 is TGTGCCAGCAGCCCCTGGGATCAGGGCTACGAGCAGTACGTC.

Here the CDR3 reads CASSPGTGTNSPLHF. DNA for the CDR3: TGTGCCAGCTCACCAGGGACAGGGACAAATTCACCCCTCCACTTT. The rearrangement joins TRBV18 to TRBJ1-6, with 9 bases aligning to TRBD1. Germline CDR1 reads KGHSH; CDR2 reads LQKENI. This CDR3 has 15 residues. The V and J ends lost 2 bases and 7 bases, in that order; junction bases with no gene match: 3.

V gene TRBV24-1 combines with J gene TRBJ2-3, with TRBD1 matching over 7 bases. Germline lookup yields CDR1 KGHDR and CDR2 SFDVKD. CDR3 length: 16 amino acids. J gave up 0 bases and V 3 bases, and 5 bases lay outside the gene matches. In DNA, the CDR3 is TGTGCCACCAGTGATCCGCGACAGGGTAGCACAGATACGCAGTATTTT. This encodes CATSDPRQGSTDTQYF.

This chain links TRBV11-3 with TRBJ2-1; 7 bases are shared with TRBD1. Trimming removed 5 bases from V and 0 bases from J; junction bases left unmatched: 4. This CDR3 has 15 residues. The germline CDR1 and CDR2 sequences are SGHNT and YENEEA. CDR3 sequence: CASSQDRRSYNEQFF. For the CDR3, the DNA is TGTGCCAGCAGCCAGGACAGGCGCTCCTACAATGAGCAGTTCTTC.

The V gene is TRBV11-3, the J gene TRBJ2-2; D perhaps matches TRBD1 (7 bases). Trimming removed 3 bases at V and 0 bases at J, with 11 bases between. This CDR3 has 16 residues. Per germline, CDR1 SGHNT and CDR2 YENEEA. In DNA, the CDR3 is TGTGCCAGCAGCTTCCCCAGGGGGGCGAACACCGGGGAGCTGTTTTTT. Its translation is CASSFPRGANTGELFF.

The CDR3 loop is CATSSVTNEKLFF. The CDR3 DNA is TGTGCCACCAGTTCCGTAACTAATGAAAAACTGTTTTTT. The chain carries TRBV24-1 and TRBJ1-4; D ambiguous. Germline V gene data show CDR1 as KGHDR and CDR2 as SFDVKD. The CDR3 contains 13 residues. With 6 bases removed from V and 1 base from J, the gap between germline ends came to 5 bases.

The J gene is TRBJ1-1, the V gene TRBV10-3; TRBD1 agrees at 9 bases. This CDR3 is built from 12 residues. V trimming: 10 bases; J trimming: 5 bases; junction bases outside the gene matches: 5. Germline values: CDR1 ENHRY, CDR2 SYGVKD. Here the CDR3 DNA reads TGTGCCAGCAAAGGGACAGGGACTGAAGCTTTCTTT. Residues: CASKGTGTEAFF.

V and J are TRBV27 and TRBJ1-1; D perhaps matches TRBD1 (6 bases). Germline V lookup: CDR1 MNHEY, CDR2 SMNVEV (reference sequence). The CDR3 extends over 16 amino acids. The V end lost 6 bases, the J end lost 0 bases, and 17 bases lay between the germline ends. The CDR3: CASRTRGAQLNTEAFF. The CDR3 bases are TGTGCCAGCAGAACTCGGGGGGCGCAATTGAACACTGAAGCTTTCTTT.

V usage is TRBV24-1 and J usage is TRBJ2-1; D is perhaps TRBD2 (6 bases). This CDR3 has 15 amino acids. Trimming took 0 bases from V and 7 from J, leaving 12 bases between them. In germline, CDR1 is KGHDR, CDR2 SFDVKD. The CDR3 DNA is TGTGCCACCAGTGATTTGCGGGGTGGAGGGAATGAGCAGTTCTTC. Amino acids: CATSDLRGGGNEQFF.

The chain recombines TRBV19 with TRBJ1-2; D ambiguous. The CDR3 totals 15 residues. The V and J ends lost 2 bases and 7 bases respectively, with 17 bases between them. Germline V lookup: CDR1 LNHDA, CDR2 SQIVND (reference sequence). For the CDR3, the DNA is TGTGCCAGTAGTATACAGACCGACTCTAATGGTGGCTACACCTTC. It codes for CASSIQTDSNGGYTF.

This clone was seen once. The chain combines TRBV27 with TRBJ2-1, with 12 bases that match TRBD2. CDR3 length equals 17 residues. Germline trimming cut 4 bases from V and 7 bases from J; bases unmatched to any gene: 11. Germline CDR1 is MNHEY and CDR2 is SMNVEV (reference sequence). The CDR3 sequence: CASSSSTLAGGPNEQFF. The DNA for the CDR3 is TGTGCCAGCAGTTCCTCAACTCTAGCGGGAGGGCCGAATGAGCAGTTCTTC.

V usage is TRBV7-9 and J usage is TRBJ2-1; D is uncertain. The length of the CDR3 is 13 residues. The germline CDR1 and CDR2 sequences are SEHNR and FQNEAQ (reference sequence). V lost 0 bases and J 10 bases, leaving 10 bases between the germline ends. CDR3 protein: CASSLAVYAEQFF. As DNA, the CDR3 is TGTGCCAGCAGCTTAGCAGTCTACGCGGAGCAGTTCTTC.

This rearrangement joins TRBV19 to TRBJ1-3; 8 nucleotides match TRBD1. Trimming at V came to 9 bases and at J to 6 bases, leaving 4 bases not matched to a gene. This CDR3 is built from 12 residues. Germline values: CDR1 LNHDA, CDR2 SQIVND (reference sequence). The CDR3: CASRGLENTIYF. In nucleotides, the CDR3 is TGTGCCAGCAGGGGGCTGGAAAACACCATATATTTT.

The gene calls are TRBV6-5 and TRBJ1-2, with no clear D. Deletions cut 2 bases from V and 5 bases from J, with 12 bases between. Germline CDR1 reads MNHEY; CDR2 reads SVGAGI. The CDR3 runs to 14 residues. In DNA, the CDR3 is TGTGCCAGCAGTTACCGGACTCCCGTTTATGGCTACACCTTC. Protein sequence: CASSYRTPVYGYTF.

This clone was recorded once. The rearrangement uses TRBV19 and TRBJ2-2; TRBD1 might be the D (6 bases). This CDR3 has 18 amino acids. Trimming stripped 1 base from V and 2 bases from J, with 17 bases between. In germline, CDR1 is LNHDA, CDR2 SQIVND (reference sequence). CDR3 sequence: CASSIGAGVSSNTGELFF. CDR3 nucleotides: TGTGCCAGTAGTATAGGGGCAGGGGTCTCCTCAAACACCGGGGAGCTGTTTTTT.

This clone is a singleton in its sample. V gene TRBV18 combines with J gene TRBJ1-3; 8 bases line up with TRBD1. Germline lookup yields CDR1 KGHSH and CDR2 LQKENI. The CDR3 extends over 15 amino acids. The V segment lost 3 bases and the J segment 2 bases; nucleotides outside the gene matches: 3. CDR3 sequence: CASSPTGDPGNTIYF. The CDR3, as DNA: TGTGCCAGCTCACCGACAGGGGATCCTGGAAACACCATATATTTT.

This CDR3 reads CASSVTSGIYEQYV. DNA for the CDR3: TGTGCCAGCAGTGTAACTAGCGGGATTTACGAGCAGTACGTC. The V and J genes are TRBV2 and TRBJ2-7, with TRBD2 identical over 10 bases. This CDR3 is 14 amino acids long. J was trimmed by 4 bases and V by 4 bases; bases with no gene match: 4. Germline V gene sequence: CDR1 SNHLY, CDR2 FYNNEI.

This chain joins TRBV7-2 and TRBJ1-1, with a possible D match to TRBD1 (5 bases). V was clipped by 11 bases and J by 3 bases, with 10 bases between them. Germline V gene lookup returns CDR1 SGHTA and CDR2 FQGNSA. This CDR3 spans 11 amino acids. CDR3 DNA: TGTGCCCCAGGCAGGGACACTGAAGCTTTCTTT. Protein sequence: CAPGRDTEAFF.

This sequence joins TRBV2 and TRBJ2-1; 10 positions match TRBD2. The trim removed 2 bases at V and 5 bases at J, leaving 12 bases unmatched. Germline loops: CDR1 SNHLY, CDR2 FYNNEI. The CDR3 sequence is 18 residues long. The CDR3 coding sequence is TGTGCCAGCAGTGAACGGCTAGCGGGAGTACTTACCAACAATGAGCAGTTCTTC. Its protein is CASSERLAGVLTNNEQFF.

The chain couples TRBV7-2 to TRBJ2-3, with D maybe TRBD1 (6 bases). Per the germline V gene, CDR1 is SGHTA and CDR2 is FQGNSA. Between the trimmed V and J ends, which lost 5 bases and 1 base, there was a span of 10 bases. This CDR3 is built from 14 residues. In DNA form, the CDR3 reads TGTGCCAGCAGCCAGGGGCGGGGCACAGATACGCAGTATTTT. Residues: CASSQGRGTDTQYF.

This sequence joins TRBV6-2 or TRBV6-3 and TRBJ1-2; no definite D call. Germline lookup yields CDR1 MNHEY and CDR2 SVGEGT. The CDR3 has 12 residues. The ends were cut back, 4 bases at V and 8 bases at J, with 11 bases in the middle. CDR3: CASSSSGYGYTF. The CDR3 DNA is TGTGCCAGCAGTTCATCGGGGTACGGCTACACCTTC.

This chain links TRBV10-2 with TRBJ2-7; 12 bases fit TRBD2. Germline values: CDR1 WSHSY, CDR2 SAAADI. The CDR3 covers 15 residues. V trimming: 5 bases; J trimming: 5 bases; junction bases outside the gene matches: 7. Here the CDR3 DNA reads TGCGCCAGCAGTTCTAGACTAGCGGGAGTTGACGAGCAGTACGTC. Its protein product is CASSSRLAGVDEQYV.

Turning to this clone: The sample carries other DNA sequences with the same CDR3. The rearrangement uses TRBV18 and TRBJ1-1; TRBD1 might be the D (5 bases). V was cut by 3 bases and J by 0 bases, with 5 bases left in between. The CDR3 runs to 13 residues. CDR1 and CDR2 (germline): KGHSH, LQKENI. The CDR3 loop is CASSPGLNTEAFF. The CDR3 DNA reads TGTGCCAGCTCACCGGGGCTGAACACTGAAGCTTTCTTT.

Only one count was recorded for this clone. The chain links TRBV3-1 (or the pseudogene TRBV3-2) to TRBJ1-1, with D unresolved. Germline CDR1 reads LGHDT; CDR2 reads YNNKEL (reference sequence). The CDR3 totals 16 residues. Trimming took off 1 base at V and 0 bases at J, with 12 bases between the two ends. The CDR3, as DNA: TGTGCCAGCAGCCAAGCACGTCCCGGGTTGAACACTGAAGCTTTCTTT. It yields the protein CASSQARPGLNTEAFF.

The chain employs TRBV3-1 (or the pseudogene TRBV3-2) and TRBJ2-1; TRBD2 matches 8 bases. The trim removed 3 bases at V and 7 bases at J, leaving 5 bases unmatched. Germline lookup yields CDR1 LGHDT and CDR2 YNNKEL (reference sequence). CDR3 length: 14 residues. CDR3 amino acids: CASSHSGGRNEQFF. CDR3 bases: TGTGCCAGCAGCCATTCGGGAGGGCGGAATGAGCAGTTCTTC.

V usage is TRBV27 and J usage is TRBJ1-1; no definite D call. This CDR3 spans 15 amino acids. Germline CDR1 is MNHEY and CDR2 is SMNVEV (reference sequence). V was cut by 4 bases and J by 4 bases, with 16 bases left in between. CDR3: CASSSLTGRGTEAFF. The CDR3 region has the DNA TGTGCCAGCAGTTCCCTAACCGGGAGAGGCACTGAAGCTTTCTTT.

The DNA of the CDR3 is TGTGCCAGCAGTTACACAATGACTCAAGAGACCCAGTACTTC. This translates into CASSYTMTQETQYF. The rearrangement uses TRBV6-2 or TRBV6-3 and TRBJ2-5, with D unclear. Germline V gene lookup returns CDR1 MNHEY and CDR2 SVGEGT. With 2 bases removed from V and 2 bases from J, the gap between germline ends came to 9 bases. There are 14 residues in the CDR3.

This clone was seen only a few times. The chain uses TRBV6-6 and TRBJ1-3; D is unclear. CDR1 and CDR2 (germline): MNHNY, SVGAGI (reference sequence). The CDR3 contains 15 residues. The ends were cut back, 5 bases at V and 0 bases at J, with 11 bases in the middle. The CDR3 protein is CASSATEPSGNTIYF. The CDR3 DNA reads as TGTGCCAGCAGTGCAACAGAGCCCTCTGGAAACACCATATATTTT.

The chain uses TRBV11-2 and TRBJ2-2; TRBD2 aligns across 12 bases. Germline-derived CDR1 and CDR2 are SGHAT and FQNNGV. The CDR3 sequence is 18 residues long. Germline trimming cut 4 bases from V and 7 bases from J; bases unmatched to any gene: 13. As DNA, the CDR3 is TGTGCCAGCAGCTCATCCCTAGCGGGAGGGCCCTCGTACGGGGAGCTGTTTTTT. Translation: CASSSSLAGGPSYGELFF.